This record covers a single TCR beta chain. Antigen specificity is unknown. V lost 4 bases, J lost 2 bases, and 15 bases lay in between. This CDR3 spans 15 amino acids. CDR1 is SGHTA, CDR2 FQGNSA, per germline. Deep-level settings were used for running the assay. The genomic DNA of each subset was split evenly across several immunoSEQ plates. As processed by the authors: In the immunoSEQ data, sequences were junction-only and lacked quality scores, so filtering differed. TCRdb keeps only in-frame clones here, not all; method: immunoSEQ multiplex PCR. V, J and clone size are those of that table, while D and trimming were read from the DNA. Of under 2.5 million clones in the sample, about nine tenths were seen once. The data originate from a study of shared clonotypes between healthy human individuals. Overall study results and limits: Naive subsets tended to show greater estimated richness than memory subsets.

The genes are TRBV7-2 and TRBJ2-7; possibly TRBD1 for D (5 bases). The sequence was collected from a man younger than 30 in good health. Some clones in this sample may be carry-over from other donors' samples. Material: naive CD4+ T cells from PBMCs. Regarding subset: CD45RA+ positively selected. CDR3 in amino acids: CASSSPKTVPYEQYF. Written as DNA, the CDR3 is TGTGCCAGCAGCTCGCCCAAGACAGTTCCCTACGAGCAGTACTTC. Using reference TRBV7-2 and TRBJ2-7 for the parts outside the CDR3, the full variable domain is GAGVSQSPSNKVTEKGKDVELRCDPISGHTALYWYRQSLGQGLEFLIYFQGNSAPDKSGLPSDRFSAERTGGSVSTLTIQRTQQEDSAVYLCASSSPKTVPYEQYFGPGTRLTVT.